The 13 T cell receptor beta chains below were found in one sample sequenced in a study of blood T cell repertoires in COVID-19. Sequencing used immunoSEQ multiplex PCR; TCRdb keeps in-frame clones, though not all of them. The repertoire has about 210,000 clones, 75% to 85% of them found once; the top ten carry about 4.5%. Sequencing was done on a sample of PBMCs or T cells enriched from blood (not recorded which). The source of these receptors is a young man with acute COVID-19.

The V call is TRBV27, the J call TRBJ2-7; weak D call: TRBD2 (7 bases). The CDR3 is 15 residues long. V lost 4 bases, J lost 2 bases, and 15 bases lay in between. Germline CDR1 is MNHEY and CDR2 is SMNVEV (reference sequence). In DNA, the CDR3 is TGTGCCAGCAGTTACATTTTCGGGGGGCCCTACGAGCAGTACTTC. The encoded protein is CASSYIFGGPYEQYF.

The CDR3 reads CASSEDRDRIIQYF. Here the CDR3 DNA reads TGCGCCAGCAGTGAAGACAGGGATCGGATCATTCAGTACTTC. The chain uses TRBV10-1 and TRBJ2-4, with 7 bases that match TRBD1. The CDR3 is 14 amino acids. Germline assignment: CDR1 WNHNN and CDR2 SYGVQD (reference sequence). The trim removed 3 bases at V and 9 bases at J, leaving 8 bases unmatched.

The rearrangement joins TRBV5-1 to TRBJ1-4; 7 bases fit TRBD1. Germline V gene lookup returns CDR1 SGHRS and CDR2 YFSETQ. V was clipped by 4 bases and J by 3 bases; unmatched bases: 3. There are 14 residues in the CDR3. The CDR3 spells CASSLGQPNEKLFF. CDR3 DNA sequence: TGCGCCAGCAGCCTGGGACAGCCTAATGAAAAACTGTTTTTT.

The chain uses TRBV2 and TRBJ1-2; D gene ambiguous. The CDR3 contains 12 residues. Looked up from germline, CDR1 is SNHLY and CDR2 is FYNNEI. V shed 6 bases and J shed 0 bases, with 5 bases lying between them. CDR3 nucleotides: TGTGCCAGCAGGGGAGCTAACTATGGCTACACCTTC. It codes for CASRGANYGYTF.

This chain connects TRBV2 to TRBJ1-2, with TRBD1 matching over 7 bases. This CDR3 is built from 14 residues. With 6 bases clipped from V and 3 bases from J, the junction kept 7 bases outside the gene matches. Germline CDR1 is SNHLY and CDR2 is FYNNEI. The CDR3 here is CASRETGIDYGYTF. CDR3 DNA: TGTGCCAGCAGGGAGACAGGGATAGACTATGGCTACACCTTC. The complete variable domain, with remaining parts taken from reference TRBV2 and TRBJ1-2, reads EPEVTQTPSHQVTQMGQEVILRCVPISNHLYFYWYRQILGQKVEFLVSFYNNEISEKSEIFDDQFSVERPDGSNFTLKIRSTKLEDSAMYFCASRETGIDYGYTFGSGTRLTVV.

In this sample, this clone turned up once. The chain links TRBV4-1 to TRBJ2-4; maybe TRBD1 (7 bases). This CDR3 has 17 residues. The V end lost 3 bases, the J end lost 6 bases, and 21 bases lay between the germline ends. The V gene's germline CDR1 is MGHRA and CDR2 YSYEKL. CDR3 amino acids: CASSHRGGDRERNIQYF. CDR3 DNA: TGCGCCAGCAGCCATCGCGGCGGGGACAGAGAGCGAAACATTCAGTACTTC.

This sequence joins TRBV27 and TRBJ2-7; TRBD2 might be the D (7 bases). In germline, CDR1 is MNHEY, CDR2 SMNVEV (reference sequence). This CDR3 spans 15 amino acids. With 3 bases removed from V and 0 bases from J, the gap between germline ends came to 12 bases. CDR3 region: CASSFWGGLSYEQYF. In nucleotides, the CDR3 is TGTGCCAGCAGTTTCTGGGGGGGCCTCTCCTACGAGCAGTACTTC.

The chain combines TRBV10-3 with TRBJ2-5; TRBD1 aligns across 7 bases. The junction had 7 bases not matched to a gene; V was cut back by 4 bases and J by 5 bases. Germline V lookup: CDR1 ENHRY, CDR2 SYGVKD. This CDR3 spans 14 amino acids. The DNA of the CDR3 is TGTGCCATCAGTGCCGCGGACAGGTGGGAGACCCAGTACTTC. It yields the protein CAISAADRWETQYF.

The rearrangement joins TRBV2 to TRBJ2-2; possible D gene TRBD1, 5 bases. The V end was cut by 8 bases, the J end by 8 bases, with 18 bases between. The CDR3 length is 14 residues. The germline CDR1 and CDR2 sequences are SNHLY and FYNNEI. The CDR3 DNA follows: TGTGCCAGCCTACCTCGGGCCTCAGGGGGGGAGCTGTTTTTT. Translating gives CASLPRASGGELFF.

The rearrangement joins TRBV11-3 to TRBJ2-1; 8 bases match TRBD2. CDR3 length: 13 amino acids. V shed 4 bases, J shed 8 bases, and the junction held 4 bases outside the gene matches. Germline V lookup: CDR1 SGHNT, CDR2 YENEEA. CDR3 DNA sequence: TGTGCCAGCAGCTCCGGGACTAGGGATGAGCAGTTCTTC. This sequence encodes CASSSGTRDEQFF.

This clone was seen more than once but under ten times. Other nucleotide sequences from this sample produce the same CDR3. The chain links TRBV19 to TRBJ1-4, with 9 bases lining up with TRBD1. Trimming at V came to 5 bases and at J to 8 bases, leaving 6 bases not matched to a gene. CDR1 LNHDA and CDR2 SQIVND come from the germline V gene (reference sequence). The CDR3 contains 14 residues. CDR3: CASSSGTGSEKLFF. The CDR3 bases are TGTGCCAGTAGTTCCGGGACAGGGAGCGAAAAACTGTTTTTT.

V and J are TRBV2 and TRBJ2-3; D is perhaps TRBD1 (5 bases). Trimming took 4 bases from V and 3 from J, leaving 14 bases between them. The CDR3 is 15 residues long. Germline V lookup: CDR1 SNHLY, CDR2 FYNNEI. The CDR3 DNA reads TGTGCCAGCAGTGGGACAATCTTGGGGACAGATACGCAGTATTTT. It is translated as CASSGTILGTDTQYF.

This chain joins TRBV10-3 and TRBJ2-3; D possibly corresponds to TRBD1 (6 bases). The CDR3 loop spans 15 amino acids. Germline V gene sequence: CDR1 ENHRY, CDR2 SYGVKD. Between the trimmed V and J ends, which lost 5 bases and 1 base, there was a span of 13 bases. The CDR3 is CAISSTGKGTDTQYF. The CDR3 bases are TGTGCCATCAGTTCTACAGGGAAGGGCACAGATACGCAGTATTTT.